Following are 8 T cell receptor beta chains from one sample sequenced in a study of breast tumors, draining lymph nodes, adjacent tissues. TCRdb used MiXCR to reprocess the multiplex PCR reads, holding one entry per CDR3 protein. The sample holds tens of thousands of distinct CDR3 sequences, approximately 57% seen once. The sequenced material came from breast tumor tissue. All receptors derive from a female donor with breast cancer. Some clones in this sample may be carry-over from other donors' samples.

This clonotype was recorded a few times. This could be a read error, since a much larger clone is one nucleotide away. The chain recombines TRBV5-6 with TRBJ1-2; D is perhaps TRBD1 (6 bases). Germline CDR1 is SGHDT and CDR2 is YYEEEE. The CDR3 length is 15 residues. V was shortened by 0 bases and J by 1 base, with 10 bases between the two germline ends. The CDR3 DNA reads TGTGCCAGCAGCTTGGGACAGGCTTTTAACTATGGCTACACCTTC. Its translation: CASSLGQAFNYGYTF.

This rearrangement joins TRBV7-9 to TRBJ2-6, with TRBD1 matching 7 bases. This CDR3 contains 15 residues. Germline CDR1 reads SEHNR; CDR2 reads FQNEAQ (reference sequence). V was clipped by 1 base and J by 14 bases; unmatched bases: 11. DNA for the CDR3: TGTGCCAGCAGCTTAGGGGCAGGGGGACACCCGCTCCTGACTTTC. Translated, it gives CASSLGAGGHPLLTF.

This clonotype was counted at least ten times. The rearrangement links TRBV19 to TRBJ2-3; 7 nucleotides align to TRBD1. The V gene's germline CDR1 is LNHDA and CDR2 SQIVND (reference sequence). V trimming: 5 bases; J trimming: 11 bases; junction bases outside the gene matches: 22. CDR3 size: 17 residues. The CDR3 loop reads CASSSDRAVGTYNEQYF. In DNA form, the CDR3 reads TGTGCCAGTAGTTCCGACAGGGCAGTGGGTACCTACAATGAGCAGTATTTT.

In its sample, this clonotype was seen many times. The CDR3 loop reads CSAKPFADEQYF. The DNA for the CDR3 is TGCAGTGCTAAACCCTTTGCGGACGAGCAGTACTTC. The V gene is TRBV20-1, the J gene TRBJ2-7; D is unresolved. Per the germline V gene, CDR1 is DFQATT and CDR2 is SNEGSKA (reference sequence). This CDR3 is 12 amino acids long. V was pared by 4 bases and J by 5 bases, with 12 bases between.

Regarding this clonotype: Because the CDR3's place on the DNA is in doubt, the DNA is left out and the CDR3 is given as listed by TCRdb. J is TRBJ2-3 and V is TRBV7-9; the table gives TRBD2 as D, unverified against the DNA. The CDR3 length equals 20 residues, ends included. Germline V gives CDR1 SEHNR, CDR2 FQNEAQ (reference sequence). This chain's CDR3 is CASSFYICSATRLGGDTQYF.

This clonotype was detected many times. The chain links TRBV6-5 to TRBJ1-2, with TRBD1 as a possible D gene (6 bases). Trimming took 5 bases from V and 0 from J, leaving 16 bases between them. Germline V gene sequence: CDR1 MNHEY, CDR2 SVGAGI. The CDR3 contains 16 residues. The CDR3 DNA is TGTGCCAGCAGTCCCCCCCAGGGGCGGACTAACTATGGCTACACCTTC. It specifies CASSPPQGRTNYGYTF.

The CDR3 DNA follows: TGCGCCAGCAGCTTGGCGGCTAGCGACGGAGGGAATTCACCCCTCCACTTT. Translated: CASSLAASDGGNSPLHF. This chain joins TRBV5-1 and TRBJ1-6; D not resolved. Per germline, CDR1 SGHRS and CDR2 YFSETQ. V was trimmed by 0 bases and J by 7 bases, leaving 17 bases between them. The CDR3 is 17 amino acids.

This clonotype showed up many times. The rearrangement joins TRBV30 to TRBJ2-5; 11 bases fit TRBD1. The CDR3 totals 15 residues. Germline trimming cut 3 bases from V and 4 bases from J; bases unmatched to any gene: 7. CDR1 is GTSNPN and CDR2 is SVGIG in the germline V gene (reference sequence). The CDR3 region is CAWRTGTGGGETQYF. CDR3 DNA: TGTGCCTGGAGAACCGGGACAGGGGGAGGAGAGACCCAGTACTTC.